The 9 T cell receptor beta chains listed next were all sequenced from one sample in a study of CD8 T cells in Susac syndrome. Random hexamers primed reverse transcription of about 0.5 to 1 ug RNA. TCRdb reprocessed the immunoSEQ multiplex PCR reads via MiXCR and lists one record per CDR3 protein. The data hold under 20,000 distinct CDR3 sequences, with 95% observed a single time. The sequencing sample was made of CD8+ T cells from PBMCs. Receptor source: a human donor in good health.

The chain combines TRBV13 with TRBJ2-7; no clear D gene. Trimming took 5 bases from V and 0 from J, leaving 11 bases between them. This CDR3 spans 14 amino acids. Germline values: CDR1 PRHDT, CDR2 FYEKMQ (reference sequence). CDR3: CASSPNGFSYEQYV. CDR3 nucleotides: TGTGCCAGCAGCCCCAACGGGTTCTCCTACGAGCAGTACGTC.

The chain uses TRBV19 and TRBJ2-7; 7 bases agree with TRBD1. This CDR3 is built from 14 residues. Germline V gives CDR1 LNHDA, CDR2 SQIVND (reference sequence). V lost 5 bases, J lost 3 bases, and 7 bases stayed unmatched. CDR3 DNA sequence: TGTGCCAGTAGTGCGTACGGGACAGTCTACGAGCAGTACGTC. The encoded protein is CASSAYGTVYEQYV.

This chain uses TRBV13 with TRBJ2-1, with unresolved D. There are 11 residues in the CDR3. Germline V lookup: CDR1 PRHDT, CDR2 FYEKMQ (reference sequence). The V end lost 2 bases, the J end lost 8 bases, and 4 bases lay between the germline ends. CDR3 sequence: CASSLSDEQFF. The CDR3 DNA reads TGTGCCAGCAGCTTATCGGATGAGCAGTTCTTC.

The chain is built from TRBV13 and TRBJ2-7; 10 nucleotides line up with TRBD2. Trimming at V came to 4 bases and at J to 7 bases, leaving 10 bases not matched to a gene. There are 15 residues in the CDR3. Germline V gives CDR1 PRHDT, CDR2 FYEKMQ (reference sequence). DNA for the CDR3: TGTGCCAGCAGCTCGCAGCGGGAGGGCCCAGGGGAGCAGTACTTC. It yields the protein CASSSQREGPGEQYF.

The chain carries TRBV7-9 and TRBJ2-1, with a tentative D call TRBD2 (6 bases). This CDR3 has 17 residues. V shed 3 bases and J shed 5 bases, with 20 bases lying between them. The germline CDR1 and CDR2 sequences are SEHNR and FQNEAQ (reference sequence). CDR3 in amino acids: CASSLEAGTPDDNEQFF. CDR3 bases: TGTGCCAGCAGCTTGGAAGCCGGGACTCCAGACGACAATGAGCAGTTCTTC.

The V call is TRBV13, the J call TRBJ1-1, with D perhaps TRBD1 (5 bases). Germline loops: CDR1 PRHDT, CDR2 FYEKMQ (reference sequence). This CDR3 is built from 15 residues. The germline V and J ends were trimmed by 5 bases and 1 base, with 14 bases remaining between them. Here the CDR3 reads CASSEGRGPNTEAFF. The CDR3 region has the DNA TGTGCCAGCAGCGAGGGGAGAGGTCCGAACACTGAAGCTTTCTTT.

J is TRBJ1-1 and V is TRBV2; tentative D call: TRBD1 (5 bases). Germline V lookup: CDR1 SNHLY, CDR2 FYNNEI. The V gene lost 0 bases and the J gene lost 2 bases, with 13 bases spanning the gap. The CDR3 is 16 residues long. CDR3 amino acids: CASSEALRRGNTEAFF. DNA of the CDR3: TGTGCCAGCAGTGAAGCGCTTCGAAGGGGCAACACTGAAGCTTTCTTT.

This chain's CDR3 is CSARTSGSSYNEQFF. As DNA, the CDR3 is TGCAGTGCTCGGACTAGCGGGAGCTCCTACAATGAGCAGTTCTTC. The J gene is TRBJ2-1, the V gene TRBV20-1; TRBD2 matches 13 bases. The CDR3 consists of 15 residues. Germline V gene sequence: CDR1 DFQATT, CDR2 SNEGSKA (reference sequence). The J segment lost 0 bases and the V segment lost 5 bases, leaving 1 base of the junction unmatched.

The CDR3 coding sequence is TGCGCCAGCAGCCAAGTAGGGAACACTGAAGCTTTCTTT. Protein sequence: CASSQVGNTEAFF. The chain uses TRBV4-1 and TRBJ1-1; D is unresolved. The CDR3 sequence is 13 residues long. Between the trimmed V and J ends, which lost 1 base and 1 base, there was a span of 4 bases. Germline assignment: CDR1 MGHRA and CDR2 YSYEKL.